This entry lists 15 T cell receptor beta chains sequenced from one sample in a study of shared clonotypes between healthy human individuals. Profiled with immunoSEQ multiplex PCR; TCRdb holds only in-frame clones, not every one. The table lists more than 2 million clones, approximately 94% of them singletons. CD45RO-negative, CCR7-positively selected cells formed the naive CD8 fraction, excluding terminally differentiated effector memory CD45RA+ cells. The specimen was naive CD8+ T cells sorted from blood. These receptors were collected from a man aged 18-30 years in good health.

CDR3 DNA sequence: TGTGCCAGCAGCCATAACCCTGCCTGGGGGGGCGGGGAGCTGTTTTTT. It specifies CASSHNPAWGGGELFF. The genes are TRBV11-2 and TRBJ2-2; 7 bases match TRBD2. Germline CDR1 and CDR2: SGHAT and FQNNGV. With V trimmed by 5 bases and J by 7 bases, 13 bases remained unmatched. The CDR3 covers 16 residues.

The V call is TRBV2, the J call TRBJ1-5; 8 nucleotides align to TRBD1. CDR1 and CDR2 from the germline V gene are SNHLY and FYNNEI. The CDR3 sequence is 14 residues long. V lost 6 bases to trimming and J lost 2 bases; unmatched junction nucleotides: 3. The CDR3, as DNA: TGTGCCAGCAGGGTGGGACAGGGCAATCAGCCCCAGCATTTT. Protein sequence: CASRVGQGNQPQHF.

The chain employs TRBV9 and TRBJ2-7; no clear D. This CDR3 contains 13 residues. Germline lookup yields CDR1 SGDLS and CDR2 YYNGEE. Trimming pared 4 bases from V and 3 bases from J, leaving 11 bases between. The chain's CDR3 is CASSPTDGYEQYF. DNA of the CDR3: TGTGCCAGCAGCCCCACGGACGGCTACGAGCAGTACTTC.

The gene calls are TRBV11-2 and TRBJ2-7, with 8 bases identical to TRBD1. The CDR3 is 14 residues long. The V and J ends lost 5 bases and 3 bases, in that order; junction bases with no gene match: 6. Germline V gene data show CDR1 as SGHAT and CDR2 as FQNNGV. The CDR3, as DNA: TGTGCCAGCAGCGTGGGACAGGTAGTCTACGAGCAGTACTTC. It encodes CASSVGQVVYEQYF.

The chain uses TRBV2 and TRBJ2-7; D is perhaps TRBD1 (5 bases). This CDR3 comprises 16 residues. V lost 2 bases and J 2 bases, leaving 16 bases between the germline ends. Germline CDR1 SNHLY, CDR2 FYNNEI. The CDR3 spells CASSETSAGPTYEQYF. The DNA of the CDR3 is TGTGCCAGCAGTGAAACCAGCGCAGGGCCAACCTACGAGCAGTACTTC.

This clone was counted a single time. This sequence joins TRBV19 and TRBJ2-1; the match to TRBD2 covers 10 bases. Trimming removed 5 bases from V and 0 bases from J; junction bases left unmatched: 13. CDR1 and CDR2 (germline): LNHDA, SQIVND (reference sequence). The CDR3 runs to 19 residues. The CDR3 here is CASSVSGRSDQGSYNEQFF. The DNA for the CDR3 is TGTGCCAGTAGTGTTAGCGGGAGGTCCGACCAGGGCTCCTACAATGAGCAGTTCTTC.

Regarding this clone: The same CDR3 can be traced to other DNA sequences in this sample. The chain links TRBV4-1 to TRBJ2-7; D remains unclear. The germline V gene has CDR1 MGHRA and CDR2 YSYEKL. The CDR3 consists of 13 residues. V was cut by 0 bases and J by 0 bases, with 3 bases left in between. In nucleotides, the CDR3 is TGCGCCAGCAGCCAAGAAAACTCCTACGAGCAGTACTTC. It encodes CASSQENSYEQYF.

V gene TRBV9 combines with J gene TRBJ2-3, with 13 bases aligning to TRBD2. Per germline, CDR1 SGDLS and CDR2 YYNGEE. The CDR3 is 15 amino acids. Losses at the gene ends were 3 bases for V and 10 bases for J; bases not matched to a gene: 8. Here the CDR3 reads CASSALGLAGDAQYF. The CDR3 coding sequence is TGTGCCAGCAGCGCGCTCGGACTAGCGGGAGACGCGCAGTATTTT.

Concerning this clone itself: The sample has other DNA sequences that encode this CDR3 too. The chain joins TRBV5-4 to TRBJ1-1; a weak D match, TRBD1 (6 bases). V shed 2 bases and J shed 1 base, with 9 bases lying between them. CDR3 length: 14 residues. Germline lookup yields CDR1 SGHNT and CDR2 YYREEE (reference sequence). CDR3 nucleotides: TGTGCCAGCAGCTTTAGGGGGGGGAACACTGAAGCTTTCTTT. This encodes CASSFRGGNTEAFF.

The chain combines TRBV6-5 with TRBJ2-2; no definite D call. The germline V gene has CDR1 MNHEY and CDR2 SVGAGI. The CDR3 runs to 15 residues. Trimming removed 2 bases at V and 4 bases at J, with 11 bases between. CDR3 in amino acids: CASSYGPAGTGELFF. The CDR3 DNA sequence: TGTGCCAGCAGTTACGGGCCGGCCGGCACCGGGGAGCTGTTTTTT.

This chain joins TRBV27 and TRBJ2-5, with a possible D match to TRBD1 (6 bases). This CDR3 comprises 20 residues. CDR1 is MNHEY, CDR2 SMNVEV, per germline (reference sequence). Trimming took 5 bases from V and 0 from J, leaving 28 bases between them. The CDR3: CASSTTRGQLVDIYQETQYF. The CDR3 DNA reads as TGTGCCAGCAGTACCACCCGAGGACAGTTGGTAGATATTTACCAAGAGACCCAGTACTTC.

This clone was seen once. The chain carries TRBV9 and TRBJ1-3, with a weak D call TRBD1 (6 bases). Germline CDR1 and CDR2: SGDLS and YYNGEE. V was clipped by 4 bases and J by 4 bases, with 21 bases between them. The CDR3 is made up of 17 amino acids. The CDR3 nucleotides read TGTGCCAGCAGCCCTCCCCTGGCAGGGGCGTCCGGAAACACCATATATTTT. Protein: CASSPPLAGASGNTIYF. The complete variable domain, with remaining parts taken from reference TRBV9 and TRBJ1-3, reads DSGVTQTPKHLITATGQRVTLRCSPRSGDLSVYWYQQSLDQGLQFLIQYYNGEERAKGNILERFSAQQFPDLHSELNLSSLELGDSALYFCASSPPLAGASGNTIYFGEGSWLTVV.

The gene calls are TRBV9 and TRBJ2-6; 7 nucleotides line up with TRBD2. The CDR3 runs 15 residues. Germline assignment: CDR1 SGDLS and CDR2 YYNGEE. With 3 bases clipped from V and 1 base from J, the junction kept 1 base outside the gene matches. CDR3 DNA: TGTGCCAGCAGCGGGGAGGGTTCTGGGGCCAACGTCCTGACTTTC. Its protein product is CASSGEGSGANVLTF.

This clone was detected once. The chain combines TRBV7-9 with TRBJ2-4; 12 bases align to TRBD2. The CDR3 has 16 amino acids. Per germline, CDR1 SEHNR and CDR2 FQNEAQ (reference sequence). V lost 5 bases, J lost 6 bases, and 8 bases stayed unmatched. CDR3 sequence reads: CASSQGLAGPGNIQYF. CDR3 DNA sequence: TGTGCCAGCAGCCAGGGACTAGCGGGCCCGGGAAACATTCAGTACTTC.

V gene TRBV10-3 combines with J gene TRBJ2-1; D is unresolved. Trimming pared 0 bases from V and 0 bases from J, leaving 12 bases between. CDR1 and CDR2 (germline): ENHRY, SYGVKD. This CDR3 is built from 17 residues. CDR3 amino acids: CAISESKGPRSYNEQFF. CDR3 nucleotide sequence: TGTGCCATCAGTGAGTCGAAAGGCCCCCGCTCCTACAATGAGCAGTTCTTC.